One sample yielded the 17 T cell receptor beta chains listed below, sequenced in a study of blood T cell repertoires in COVID-19. The assay was immunoSEQ multiplex PCR, and TCRdb's table has in-frame clones only and misses some. The sample lists 150,000 to 200,000 clones, around 93% seen once, with about 4.6% in the top ten. Source material: peripheral blood. These receptors were obtained from a man aged 25 to 40 with COVID-19, enrolled during active disease.

The CDR3, as DNA: TGTGCCATCGCTTTAGCGGGAGGAAACACCGGGGAGCTGTTTTTT. This translates into CAIALAGGNTGELFF. The chain recombines TRBV10-3 with TRBJ2-2; 10 positions agree with TRBD2. This CDR3 is built from 15 residues. Germline CDR1 ENHRY, CDR2 SYGVKD. Trimming removed 8 bases from V and 2 bases from J; junction bases left unmatched: 5.

The chain joins TRBV18 to TRBJ1-4, with 7 bases identical to TRBD1. Germline V CDR1 and CDR2: KGHSH, LQKENI. J lost 7 bases, V lost 5 bases, and 10 bases had no gene match. The CDR3 spans 15 residues. CDR3: CASSSTGDLLEKLFF. CDR3 in DNA: TGTGCCAGCTCATCAACAGGGGACCTTCTTGAAAAACTGTTTTTT.

CDR3 amino acids: CSASSGHEAFF. CDR3 coding DNA: TGCAGTGCTAGTAGCGGGCATGAAGCTTTCTTT. The chain combines TRBV20-1 with TRBJ1-1, with no clear D. Germline values: CDR1 DFQATT, CDR2 SNEGSKA (reference sequence). V dropped 3 bases and J dropped 7 bases, with 9 bases sitting between them. The CDR3 sequence is 11 residues long.

This clone came up once. This chain connects TRBV11-2 to TRBJ2-7; D perhaps matches TRBD1 (6 bases). The CDR3 has 13 amino acids. CDR1 SGHAT and CDR2 FQNNGV come from the germline V gene. V was cut by 4 bases and J by 3 bases, with 10 bases left in between. CDR3 DNA sequence: TGTGCCAGCAGCTCTAGACAGGTCTACGAGCAGTACTTC. This translates into CASSSRQVYEQYF.

The table lists this clone with a count of one. This chain joins TRBV18 and TRBJ1-2, with 9 bases matching TRBD1. The V segment lost 5 bases and the J segment 7 bases; nucleotides outside the gene matches: 11. The CDR3 length is 15 residues. Per germline, CDR1 KGHSH and CDR2 LQKENI. CDR3 loop: CASSGPGQGLSGYTF. Here the CDR3 DNA reads TGTGCCAGCTCAGGGCCGGGACAGGGCCTAAGTGGCTACACCTTC. Drawing the rest from reference TRBV18 and TRBJ1-2, the complete variable domain is NAGVMQNPRHLVRRRGQEARLRCSPMKGHSHVYWYRQLPEEGLKFMVYLQKENIIDESGMPKERFSAEFPKEGPSILRIQQVVRGDSAAYFCASSGPGQGLSGYTFGSGTRLTVV.

This chain uses TRBV24-1 with TRBJ2-3; 9 nucleotides match TRBD1. CDR3 length: 15 residues. Trimming removed 4 bases from V and 4 bases from J; junction bases left unmatched: 5. Looked up from germline, CDR1 is KGHDR and CDR2 is SFDVKD. The CDR3 bases are TGTGCCACCAGTGACCCCGGGACAGGGTCAGATACGCAGTATTTT. It yields the protein CATSDPGTGSDTQYF.

The rearrangement joins TRBV25-1 to TRBJ1-1; the match to TRBD1 covers 8 bases. The J segment lost 0 bases and the V segment lost 6 bases, leaving 15 bases of the junction unmatched. This CDR3 region has 18 residues. The germline gives CDR1 MGHDK, CDR2 SYGVNS. The CDR3 DNA reads as TGTGCCAGCAGCCGGACAGGGCACCACCTCCCCTTGAACACTGAAGCTTTCTTT. Translated: CASSRTGHHLPLNTEAFF.

The chain has TRBV18 and TRBJ2-7, with TRBD1 identical over 8 bases. CDR3 size: 16 residues. Germline V gene lookup returns CDR1 KGHSH and CDR2 LQKENI. The V and J ends lost 6 bases and 2 bases, in that order; junction bases with no gene match: 12. The CDR3 spells CASSPLVTGDTYEQYF. For the CDR3, the DNA is TGTGCCAGCTCTCCTCTCGTGACAGGGGACACCTACGAGCAGTACTTC.

V is TRBV7-3 and J is TRBJ1-1, with TRBD1 as a possible D gene (6 bases). The CDR3 has 14 residues. Trimming left V 5 bases short and J 5 bases short, with 15 bases between. Germline CDR1 is SGHTA and CDR2 is FQGTGA. This chain's CDR3 is CASSPAGGATEAFF. The CDR3 bases are TGTGCCAGCAGCCCTGCGGGGGGGGCGACTGAAGCTTTCTTT.

The chain combines TRBV5-1 with TRBJ2-3; D perhaps matches TRBD1 (6 bases). The CDR3 spans 16 residues. Germline CDR1 reads SGHRS; CDR2 reads YFSETQ. V was cut by 4 bases and J by 0 bases, with 15 bases left in between. For the CDR3, the DNA is TGCGCCAGCAGCGTGGGGGCCGATTTTAGCACAGATACGCAGTATTTT. This sequence encodes CASSVGADFSTDTQYF.

The chain links TRBV18 to TRBJ2-7, with 8 bases identical to TRBD1. Trimming at V came to 4 bases and at J to 6 bases, leaving 8 bases not matched to a gene. Germline V gene lookup returns CDR1 KGHSH and CDR2 LQKENI. The CDR3 sequence is 14 residues long. As DNA, the CDR3 is TGTGCCAGCTCACGGATGGACAGGGAGCGCGAGCAGTACTTC. It encodes CASSRMDREREQYF.

The CDR3 loop reads CSVGRLGGDINGYTF. CDR3 sequence (DNA): TGCAGCGTTGGTCGCCTAGGGGGCGATATAAATGGCTACACCTTC. This chain joins TRBV29-1 and TRBJ1-2; TRBD1 matches 7 bases. The J segment lost 6 bases and the V segment lost 4 bases, leaving 14 bases of the junction unmatched. Germline-derived CDR1 and CDR2 are SQVTM and ANQGSEA. The CDR3 consists of 15 residues. The complete variable domain, with remaining parts taken from reference TRBV29-1 and TRBJ1-2, reads SAVISQKPSRDICQRGTSLTIQCQVDSQVTMMFWYRQQPGQSLTLIATANQGSEATYESGFVIDKFPISRPNLTFSTLTVSNMSPEDSSIYLCSVGRLGGDINGYTFGSGTRLTVV.

On this clone itself: This sample also contains other DNA sequences that code for the same CDR3. The V gene is TRBV18, the J gene TRBJ1-2; the D gene is possibly TRBD1 (5 bases). Trimming removed 2 bases at V and 2 bases at J, with 6 bases between. This CDR3 region has 13 residues. Per germline, CDR1 KGHSH and CDR2 LQKENI. Here the CDR3 DNA reads TGTGCCAGCTCACCAACAGGAAACTATGGCTACACCTTC. It translates to CASSPTGNYGYTF.

This clone was picked up one time. The V gene is TRBV3-1 (or the pseudogene TRBV3-2), the J gene TRBJ1-6; possible D gene TRBD1, 6 bases. Trimming pared 4 bases from V and 0 bases from J, leaving 19 bases between. CDR1 and CDR2 (germline): LGHDT, YNNKEL (reference sequence). The CDR3 runs 19 residues. For the CDR3, the DNA is TGTGCCAGCAGCCGAAGCGAGTCCAGGGGATTCTCCTATAATTCACCCCTCCACTTT. This codes for CASSRSESRGFSYNSPLHF.

The V and J genes are TRBV7-2 and TRBJ1-3, with D maybe TRBD1 (6 bases). CDR1 is SGHTA and CDR2 is FQGNSA in the germline V gene. V was pared by 2 bases and J by 4 bases, with 12 bases between. The CDR3 is made up of 15 amino acids. CDR3 in amino acids: CASSLYRESGNTIYF. CDR3 in DNA: TGTGCCAGCAGCTTATACAGGGAGTCCGGAAACACCATATATTTT. The whole variable domain, remainder taken from reference TRBV7-2 and TRBJ1-3, is GAGVSQSPSNKVTEKGKDVELRCDPISGHTALYWYRQSLGQGLEFLIYFQGNSAPDKSGLPSDRFSAERTGGSVSTLTIQRTQQEDSAVYLCASSLYRESGNTIYFGEGSWLTVV.

The chain joins TRBV12-3 or TRBV12-4 to TRBJ2-7; the D is unclear. The CDR3 has 13 residues. V lost 5 bases and J 4 bases, leaving 12 bases between the germline ends. CDR3 sequence: CASSLASRYEQYF. The CDR3 region has the DNA TGTGCCAGCAGTCTTGCTAGTCGATACGAGCAGTACTTC.

This chain uses TRBV19 with TRBJ2-2; tentative D call: TRBD1 (5 bases). Germline V gives CDR1 LNHDA, CDR2 SQIVND (reference sequence). Trimming cost V 4 bases and J 3 bases, with 12 bases left between them. This CDR3 spans 15 amino acids. CDR3 region: CASSNLGVYTGELFF. CDR3 coding DNA: TGTGCCAGTAGTAACTTAGGGGTATACACCGGGGAGCTGTTTTTT.